The sequence of this T cell receptor beta chain was determined in a study of monozygotic twins with cystic fibrosis. General study points: Monozygotic CF twins shared more identical nucleotide clonotypes than unrelated patients.

Only in-frame clones appear in the TCRdb table, and some are missing; sequencing was by immunoSEQ multiplex PCR. The sample shows around 30,000 clones, nearly 98% of them seen only once. CDR3 length: 14 residues. CDR1 and CDR2 from the germline V gene are SGHTS and YDEGEE. With 5 bases clipped from V and 4 bases from J, the junction kept 9 bases outside the gene matches. Worth noting for this clone: Its antigen is currently unknown.

This receptor was obtained from a girl aged 2 to 10 with cystic fibrosis. This chain links TRBV5-8 with TRBJ2-7, with 7 bases that match TRBD1. Sequenced: blood. The CDR3 here is CASRRNRGAYEQYF. The CDR3 nucleotides read TGTGCCAGCAGAAGGAACAGGGGAGCTTACGAGCAGTACTTC.